This TCR beta chain was obtained from a study of naive and memory T cell subsets. Whole-study results and caveats: Possibly reflecting memory cells re-expressing CD45RA, a few larger clonotypes occurred in naive repertoires, especially CD8. From naive to CM, EM and EMRA, diversity decreased and Gini increased. No ground truth validated the naive and memory repertoire findings.

Germline V lookup: CDR1 SGHRS, CDR2 YFSETQ. Between the trimmed V and J ends, which lost 0 bases and 0 bases, there was a span of 8 bases. CDR3 length equals 15 residues. The beta constant-region primer was an equimolar mix of two oligonucleotides covering TRBC1 and TRBC2. Nested alpha and beta constant-region primers with the SP2 primer drove four PCR rounds on ligated cDNA. TCRdb re-derived calls from the UMI-ligation and nested PCR reads in MiXCR, one entry per CDR3 protein. Of 150,000 or so distinct CDR3 sequences in the sample, approximately 22% were seen once. This clonotype came up a few times. The target antigen is unknown. CMV status came from CD4+ T cell IFNgamma after overnight CMV lysate stimulation of fresh PBMCs. Cells stained for CD3, CD4, CD8, CD45RA and CD27 were sorted into four subsets.

The J gene is TRBJ2-3, the V gene TRBV5-1; D uncertain. This clonotype was sampled from a human donor in good health. Material for sequencing was naive CD4+ T cells from blood. DNA for the CDR3: TGCGCCAGCAGCTTGGGACCAGTAAGCACAGATACGCAGTATTTT. It yields the protein CASSLGPVSTDTQYF.